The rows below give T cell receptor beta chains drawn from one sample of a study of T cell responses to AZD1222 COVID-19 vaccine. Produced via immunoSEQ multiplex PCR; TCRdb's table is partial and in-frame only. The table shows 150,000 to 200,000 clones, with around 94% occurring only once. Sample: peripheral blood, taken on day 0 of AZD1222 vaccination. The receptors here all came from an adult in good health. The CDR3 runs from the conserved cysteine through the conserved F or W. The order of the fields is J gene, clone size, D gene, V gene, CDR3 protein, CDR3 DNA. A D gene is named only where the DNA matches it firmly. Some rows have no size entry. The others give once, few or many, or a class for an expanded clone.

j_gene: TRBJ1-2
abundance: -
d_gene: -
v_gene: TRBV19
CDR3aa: CASSIPVGIHYGYTF
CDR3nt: TGTGCCAGTAGTATTCCGGTGGGGATTCATTATGGCTACACCTTC

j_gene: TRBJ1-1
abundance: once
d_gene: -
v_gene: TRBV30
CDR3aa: CAWRRGGAGGTEAFF
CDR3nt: TGTGCCTGGAGGAGGGGGGGCGCCGGGGGCACTGAAGCTTTCTTT

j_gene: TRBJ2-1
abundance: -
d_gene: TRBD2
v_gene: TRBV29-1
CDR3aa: CSVGGSLISSYNEQFF
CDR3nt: TGCAGTGTCGGCGGGAGTCTAATAAGCTCCTACAATGAGCAGTTCTTC

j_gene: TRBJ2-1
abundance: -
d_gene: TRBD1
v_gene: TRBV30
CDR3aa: CAWSSGGGLNEQFF
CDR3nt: TGTGCCTGGTCCTCAGGGGGCGGGCTAAATGAGCAGTTCTTC

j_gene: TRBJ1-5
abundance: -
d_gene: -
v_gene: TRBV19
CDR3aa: CASSYLNGDQPQHF
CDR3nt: TGTGCCAGCTCGTATCTTAATGGGGATCAGCCCCAGCATTTT

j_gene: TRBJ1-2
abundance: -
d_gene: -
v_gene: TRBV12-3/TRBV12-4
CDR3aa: CASSFRSNYGYTF
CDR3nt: TGTGCCAGCAGTTTCAGGAGTAACTATGGCTACACCTTC

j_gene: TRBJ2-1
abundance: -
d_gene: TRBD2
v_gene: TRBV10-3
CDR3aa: CAISSGVAGRNEQFF
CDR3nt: TGTGCCATTTCCTCGGGAGTAGCGGGTCGGAATGAGCAGTTCTTC

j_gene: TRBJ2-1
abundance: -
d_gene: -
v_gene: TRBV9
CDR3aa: CASSVGSGISPNEQFF
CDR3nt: TGTGCCAGCAGCGTAGGGTCCGGGATCTCCCCCAATGAGCAGTTCTTC

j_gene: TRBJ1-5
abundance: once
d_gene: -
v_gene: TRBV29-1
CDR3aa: CSVVEKNQPQHF
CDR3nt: TGCAGCGTTGTAGAGAAAAATCAGCCCCAGCATTTT

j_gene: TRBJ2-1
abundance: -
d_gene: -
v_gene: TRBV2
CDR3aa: CASSRLGWEQFF
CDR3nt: TGTGCCAGCAGTAGACTAGGGTGGGAGCAGTTCTTC

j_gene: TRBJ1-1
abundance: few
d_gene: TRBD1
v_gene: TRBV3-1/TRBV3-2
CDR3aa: CASKGQGNTEAFF
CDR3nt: TGTGCCAGCAAGGGACAGGGAAACACTGAAGCTTTCTTT

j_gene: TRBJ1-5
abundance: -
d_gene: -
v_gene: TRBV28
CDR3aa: CASTPHGNQPQHF
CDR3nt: TGTGCCAGCACCCCTCATGGCAATCAGCCCCAGCATTTT

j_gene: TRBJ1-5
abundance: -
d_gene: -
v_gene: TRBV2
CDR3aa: CASSDGPSDSQHF
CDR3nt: TGTGCCAGCAGTGACGGGCCCTCGGACAGCCAGCATTTT

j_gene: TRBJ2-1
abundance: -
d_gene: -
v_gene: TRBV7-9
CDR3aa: CASSHSPEQFF
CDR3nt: TGTGCCAGCAGCCACTCACCAGAGCAGTTCTTC

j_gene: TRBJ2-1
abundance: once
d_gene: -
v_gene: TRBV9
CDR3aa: CASNREASYNEQFF
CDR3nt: TGTGCCAGCAACCGTGAGGCCTCCTACAATGAGCAGTTCTTC

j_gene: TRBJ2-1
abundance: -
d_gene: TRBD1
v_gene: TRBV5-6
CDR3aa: CASRLGQAYNEQFF
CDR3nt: TGTGCCAGCAGACTCGGACAGGCCTACAATGAGCAGTTCTTC

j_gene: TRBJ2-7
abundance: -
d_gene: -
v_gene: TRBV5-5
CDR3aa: CASSSSTGESYEQYF
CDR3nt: TGTGCCAGCAGCTCATCGACAGGAGAATCCTACGAGCAGTACTTC

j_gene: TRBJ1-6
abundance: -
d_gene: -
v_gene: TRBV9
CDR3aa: CASGSGRGSYNSPLHF
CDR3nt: TGTGCCAGCGGTTCCGGCAGGGGCTCCTATAATTCACCCCTCCACTTT

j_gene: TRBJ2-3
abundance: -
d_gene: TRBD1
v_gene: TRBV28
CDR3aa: CASTTGAISTDTQYF
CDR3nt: TGTGCCAGCACAACAGGGGCCATTAGCACAGATACGCAGTATTTT

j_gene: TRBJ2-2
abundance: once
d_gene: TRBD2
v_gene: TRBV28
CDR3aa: CASSSPGTSGGSHTGELFF
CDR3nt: TGTGCCAGCAGCTCACCTGGGACTAGCGGAGGATCCCACACCGGGGAGCTGTTTTTT

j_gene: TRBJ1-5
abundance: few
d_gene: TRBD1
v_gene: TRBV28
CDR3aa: CAIQGDRVGDQPQHF
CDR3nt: TGTGCCATCCAGGGGGACAGGGTAGGAGATCAGCCCCAGCATTTT

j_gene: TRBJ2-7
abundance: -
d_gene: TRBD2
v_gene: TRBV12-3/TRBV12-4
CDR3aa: CASSAGGSYEQYF
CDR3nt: TGTGCCAGTTCGGCGGGGGGGTCCTACGAGCAGTACTTC

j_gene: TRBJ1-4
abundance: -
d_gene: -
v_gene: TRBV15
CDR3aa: CATSGLAGAGEKLFF
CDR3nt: TGTGCCACCAGCGGCCTTGCGGGGGCAGGTGAAAAACTGTTTTTT

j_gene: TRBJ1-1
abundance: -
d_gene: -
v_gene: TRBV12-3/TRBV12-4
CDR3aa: CASRRGTEAFF
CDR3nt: TGTGCCAGCAGGAGGGGGACTGAAGCTTTCTTT

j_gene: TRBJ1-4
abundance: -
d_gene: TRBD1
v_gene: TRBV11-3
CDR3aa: CASSHRDRGTNEKLFF
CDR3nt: TGTGCCAGCAGCCATCGGGACAGGGGAACTAATGAAAAACTGTTTTTT

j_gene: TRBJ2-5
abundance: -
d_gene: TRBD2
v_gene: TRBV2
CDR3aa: CASSATSGYQETQYF
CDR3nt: TGTGCCAGCAGTGCAACTAGCGGGTATCAAGAGACCCAGTACTTC

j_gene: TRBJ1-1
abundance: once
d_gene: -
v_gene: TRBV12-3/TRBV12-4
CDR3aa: CASSPRELGEAFF
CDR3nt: TGTGCCAGCAGCCCAAGGGAACTAGGTGAAGCTTTCTTT

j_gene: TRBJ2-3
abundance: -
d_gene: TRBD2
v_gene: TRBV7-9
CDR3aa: CASSLGNSGSYTQYF
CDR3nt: TGTGCCAGCAGCTTAGGAAATAGCGGGAGTTATACGCAGTATTTT

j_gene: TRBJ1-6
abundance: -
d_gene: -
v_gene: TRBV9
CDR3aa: CASSVGGTPLHF
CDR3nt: TGTGCCAGCAGCGTAGGGGGGACACCCCTCCACTTT

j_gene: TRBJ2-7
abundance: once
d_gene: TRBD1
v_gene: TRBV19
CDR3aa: CASSSAGTGRYEQYF
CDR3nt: TGTGCCAGTAGTAGTGCCGGGACAGGGAGGTACGAGCAGTACTTC